This TCR beta chain emerged from a study of long-term antiretroviral therapy in people with HIV. This clone has just a few counts. What it recognizes is unknown. Points from the study as a whole: Dominating the repertoire at all time points were the clones that expanded before ART.

Germline V gene data show CDR1 as SNHLY and CDR2 as FYNNEI. V dropped 4 bases and J dropped 9 bases, with 10 bases sitting between them. There are 12 residues in the CDR3. The assay, immunoSEQ v3.0, was run at survey level. Some clones are missing from TCRdb's copy, which holds only in-frame ones; the method was immunoSEQ multiplex PCR. The sample lists tens of thousands of clones, around 85% occurring once. The receptor was derived from a man aged 35 to 55 with HIV. The chain couples TRBV2 to TRBJ1-3; D might be TRBD1 (6 bases). The source was unsorted PBMCs, collected 1.6 years after starting antiretroviral therapy. Written as DNA, the CDR3 is TGTGCCAGCAGTGTACAGGGTGGCACCATATATTTT. It codes for CASSVQGGTIYF.